This T cell receptor beta chain is from a study of cytomegalovirus exposure and HLA in healthy donors. Germline CDR1 is MNHEY and CDR2 is SMNVEV (reference sequence). Trimming stripped 5 bases from V and 4 bases from J, with 6 bases between. This CDR3 comprises 12 residues. The PCR made use of 60 Vbeta and 13 Jbeta primers. Generated by immunoSEQ multiplex PCR, the TCRdb table keeps only in-frame clones and is missing some. Of about 90,000 clones in the sample, 65% to 85% were seen once. A remark on this clone: Its specificity is not known.

Regarding the study as a whole: Earlier analysis looked at TCR beta V segments, and most were productive about 90% or about 30% of the time. In a later analysis, at a false discovery rate of 0.05, about 15,000 TCR beta sequences were associated with HLA alleles. Researchers reported that a few CMV-associated chains were confirmed in vitro as CMV antigen-specific.

The chain employs TRBV27 and TRBJ1-5; D ambiguous. The sample comprised PBMCs. The TCR comes from a man between 18 and 29 years old in good health and CMV-seronegative. DNA of the CDR3: TGTGCCAGCAGTACAAAAAATCAGCCCCAGCATTTT. Translation: CASSTKNQPQHF.